This TCR beta chain was captured in a study of blood T cell repertoires in COVID-19. Authors' methods: Amplification of reference gene primers was used by the study to estimate nucleated cell counts. Repertoires were generated with immunoSEQ multiplex PCR, while TCRdb's copy carries only in-frame clones and drops some. The V and J calls and the clone size are those of that table, but D and trimming were determined from the DNA. This sample has 170,000 or so clones, with approximately 88% found just once. The CDR3 runs to 13 residues. The V and J ends lost 11 bases and 0 bases, in that order; junction bases with no gene match: 2. Looked up from germline, CDR1 is SNHLY and CDR2 is FYNNEI. What the recovered Cohort 3 donors had was two negative PCRs, clearance, or symptom resolution.

Material for sequencing was PBMCs or T cells enriched from blood (not recorded which). The origin of this receptor is a woman aged 50 to 60 who had recovered from COVID-19. This chain links TRBV2 with TRBJ2-3, with 10 bases identical to TRBD1. Here the CDR3 DNA reads TGTGCCGGACAGGGGGGAAGCACAGATACGCAGTATTTT. It codes for CAGQGGSTDTQYF.